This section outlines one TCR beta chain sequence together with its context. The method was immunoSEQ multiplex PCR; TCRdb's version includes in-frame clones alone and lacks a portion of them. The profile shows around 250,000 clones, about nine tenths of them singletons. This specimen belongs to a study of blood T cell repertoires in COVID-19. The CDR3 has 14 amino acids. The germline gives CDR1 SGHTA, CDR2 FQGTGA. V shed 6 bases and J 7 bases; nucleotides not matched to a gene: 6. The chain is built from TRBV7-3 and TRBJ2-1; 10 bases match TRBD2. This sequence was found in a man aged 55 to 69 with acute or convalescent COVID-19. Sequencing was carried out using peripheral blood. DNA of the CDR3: TGTGCCAGCAGGTTGGCTAGCGGGAGAAATGAGCAGTTCTTC. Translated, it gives CASRLASGRNEQFF.